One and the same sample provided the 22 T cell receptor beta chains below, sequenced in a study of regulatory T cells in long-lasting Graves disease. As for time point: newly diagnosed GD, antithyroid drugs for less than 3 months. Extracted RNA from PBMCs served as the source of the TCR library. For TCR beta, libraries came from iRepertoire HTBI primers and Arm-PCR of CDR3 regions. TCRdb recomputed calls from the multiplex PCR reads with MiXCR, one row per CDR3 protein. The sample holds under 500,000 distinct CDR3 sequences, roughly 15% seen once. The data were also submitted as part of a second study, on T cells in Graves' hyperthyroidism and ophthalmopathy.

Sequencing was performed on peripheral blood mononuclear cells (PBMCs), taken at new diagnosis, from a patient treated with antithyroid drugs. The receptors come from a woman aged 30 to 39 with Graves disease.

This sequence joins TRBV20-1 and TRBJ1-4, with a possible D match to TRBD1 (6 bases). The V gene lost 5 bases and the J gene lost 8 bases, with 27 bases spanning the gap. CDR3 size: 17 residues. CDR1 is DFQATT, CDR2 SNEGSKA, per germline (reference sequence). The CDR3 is CSAEPRGGVSREEKLFF. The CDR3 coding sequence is TGCAGTGCTGAACCTCGGGGGGGCGTATCCCGTGAGGAAAAACTGTTTTTT.

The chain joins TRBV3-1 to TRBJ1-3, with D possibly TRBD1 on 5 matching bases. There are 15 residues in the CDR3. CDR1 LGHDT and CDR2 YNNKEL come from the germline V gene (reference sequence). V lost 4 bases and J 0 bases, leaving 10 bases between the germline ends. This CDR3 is CASSPGPVSGNTIYF. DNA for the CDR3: TGTGCCAGCAGCCCGGGACCGGTCTCTGGAAACACCATATATTTT.

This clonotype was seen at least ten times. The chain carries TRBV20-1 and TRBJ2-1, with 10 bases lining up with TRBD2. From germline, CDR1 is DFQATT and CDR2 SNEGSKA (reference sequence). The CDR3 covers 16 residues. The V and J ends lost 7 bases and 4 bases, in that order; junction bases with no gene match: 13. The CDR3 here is CSGVRTSGLAYNEQFF. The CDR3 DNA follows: TGCAGTGGAGTAAGGACTAGCGGACTGGCGTACAATGAGCAGTTCTTC.

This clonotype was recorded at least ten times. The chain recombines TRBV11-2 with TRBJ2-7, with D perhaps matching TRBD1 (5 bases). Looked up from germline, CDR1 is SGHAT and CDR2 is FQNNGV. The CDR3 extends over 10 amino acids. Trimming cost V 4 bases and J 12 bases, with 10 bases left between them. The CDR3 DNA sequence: TGTGCCAGCAGCTCAGGGCCGAGGTACTTC. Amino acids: CASSSGPRYF.

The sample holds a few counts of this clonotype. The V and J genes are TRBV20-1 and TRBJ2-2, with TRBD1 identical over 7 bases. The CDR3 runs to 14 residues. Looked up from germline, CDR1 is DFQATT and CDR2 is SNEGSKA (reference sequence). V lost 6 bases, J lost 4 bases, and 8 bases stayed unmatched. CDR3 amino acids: CSALGQSPTGELFF. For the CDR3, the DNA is TGCAGTGCCCTGGGACAGAGCCCCACCGGGGAGCTGTTTTTT.

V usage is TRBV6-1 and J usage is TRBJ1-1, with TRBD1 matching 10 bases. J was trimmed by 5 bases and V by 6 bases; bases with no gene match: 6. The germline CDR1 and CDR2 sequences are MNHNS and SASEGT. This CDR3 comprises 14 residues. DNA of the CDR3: TGTGCCAGCAGCCTGACAGGGGGCGAGACTGAAGCTTTCTTT. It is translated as CASSLTGGETEAFF.

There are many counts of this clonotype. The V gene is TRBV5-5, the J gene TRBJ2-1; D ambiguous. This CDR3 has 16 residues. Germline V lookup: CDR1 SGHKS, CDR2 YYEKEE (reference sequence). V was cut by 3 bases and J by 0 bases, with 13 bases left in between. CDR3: CASSSPSSLSYNEQFF. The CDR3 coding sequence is TGTGCCAGCAGCTCGCCCAGTAGCCTCTCCTACAATGAGCAGTTCTTC.

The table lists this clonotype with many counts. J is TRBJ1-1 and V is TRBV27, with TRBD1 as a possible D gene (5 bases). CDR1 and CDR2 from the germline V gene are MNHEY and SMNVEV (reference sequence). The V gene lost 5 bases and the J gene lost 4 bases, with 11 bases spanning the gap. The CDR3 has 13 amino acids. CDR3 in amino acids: CASSPSGGTEAFF. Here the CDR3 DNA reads TGTGCCAGCAGTCCGAGTGGGGGCACTGAAGCTTTCTTT.

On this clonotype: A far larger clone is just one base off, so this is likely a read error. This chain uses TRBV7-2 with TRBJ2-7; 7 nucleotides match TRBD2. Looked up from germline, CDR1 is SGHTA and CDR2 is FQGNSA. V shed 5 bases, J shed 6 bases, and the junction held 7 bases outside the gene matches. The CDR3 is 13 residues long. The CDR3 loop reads CTSSPSGGSEQYF. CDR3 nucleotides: TGTACCAGCAGCCCCTCGGGGGGTTCCGAGCAGTACTTC.

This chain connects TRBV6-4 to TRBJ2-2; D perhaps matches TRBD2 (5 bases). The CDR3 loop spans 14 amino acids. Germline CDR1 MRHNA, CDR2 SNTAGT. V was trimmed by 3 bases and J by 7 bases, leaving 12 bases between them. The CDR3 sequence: CASSEELDSGELFF. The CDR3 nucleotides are TGTGCCAGCAGTGAAGAACTAGATAGCGGGGAGCTGTTTTTT.

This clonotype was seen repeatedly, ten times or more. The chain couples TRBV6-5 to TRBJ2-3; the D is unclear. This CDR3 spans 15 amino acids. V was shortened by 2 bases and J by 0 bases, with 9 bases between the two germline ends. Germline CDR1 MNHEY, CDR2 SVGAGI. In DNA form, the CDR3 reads TGTGCCAGCAGTTACGGCTCCTCTAGCACAGATACGCAGTATTTT. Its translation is CASSYGSSSTDTQYF.

The CDR3 nucleotides read TGTGCCAGCAGTTTATACAGTGGCTCCCGGCAGCCCCAGCATTTT. Translation gives CASSLYSGSRQPQHF. The V and J genes are TRBV6-5 and TRBJ1-5; D uncertain. The CDR3 has 15 residues. Trimming removed 4 bases at V and 7 bases at J, with 17 bases between. Germline assignment: CDR1 MNHEY and CDR2 SVGAGI.

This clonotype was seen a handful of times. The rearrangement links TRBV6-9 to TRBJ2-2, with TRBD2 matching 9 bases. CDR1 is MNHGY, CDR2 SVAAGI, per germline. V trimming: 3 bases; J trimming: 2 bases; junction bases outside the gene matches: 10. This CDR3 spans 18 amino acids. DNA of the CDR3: TGTGCCAGCAGTTACTTCCTAGCGGGACCGGGTAACACCGGGGAGCTGTTTTTT. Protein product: CASSYFLAGPGNTGELFF.

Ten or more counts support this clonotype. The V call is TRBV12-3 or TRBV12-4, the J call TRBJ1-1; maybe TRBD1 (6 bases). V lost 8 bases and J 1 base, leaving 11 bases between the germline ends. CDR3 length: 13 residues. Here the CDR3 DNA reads TGTGCCAGCCGCAAGGGGGAGAACACTGAAGCTTTCTTT. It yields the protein CASRKGENTEAFF.

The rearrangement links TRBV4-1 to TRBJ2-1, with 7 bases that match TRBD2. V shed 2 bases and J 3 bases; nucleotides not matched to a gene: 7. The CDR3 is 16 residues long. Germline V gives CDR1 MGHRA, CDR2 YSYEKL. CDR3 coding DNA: TGCGCCAGCAGCCAATTGGCCGGGACTAACTACAATGAGCAGTTCTTC. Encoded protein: CASSQLAGTNYNEQFF.

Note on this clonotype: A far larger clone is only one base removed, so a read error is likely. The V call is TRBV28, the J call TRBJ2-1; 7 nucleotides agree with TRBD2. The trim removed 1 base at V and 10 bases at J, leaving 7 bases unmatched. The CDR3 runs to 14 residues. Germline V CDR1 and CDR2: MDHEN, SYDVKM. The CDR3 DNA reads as TGTGCCAGCAGTTTATCAGCGGGGTCCTACGAGCAGTTCTTC. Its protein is CASSLSAGSYEQFF. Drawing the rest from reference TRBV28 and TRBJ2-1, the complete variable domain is DVKVTQSSRYLVKRTGEKVFLECVQDMDHENMFWYRQDPGLGLRLIYFSYDVKMKEKGDIPEGYSVSREKKERFSLILESASTNQTSMYLCASSLSAGSYEQFFGPGTRLTVL.

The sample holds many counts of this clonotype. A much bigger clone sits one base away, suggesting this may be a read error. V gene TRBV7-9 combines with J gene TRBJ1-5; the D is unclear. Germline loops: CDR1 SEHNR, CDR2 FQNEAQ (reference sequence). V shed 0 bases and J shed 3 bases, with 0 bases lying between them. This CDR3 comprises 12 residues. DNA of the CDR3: TGTGCCAGCAGCTTAGCCAATCAGCCCCAGCATTTT. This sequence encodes CASSLANQPQHF.

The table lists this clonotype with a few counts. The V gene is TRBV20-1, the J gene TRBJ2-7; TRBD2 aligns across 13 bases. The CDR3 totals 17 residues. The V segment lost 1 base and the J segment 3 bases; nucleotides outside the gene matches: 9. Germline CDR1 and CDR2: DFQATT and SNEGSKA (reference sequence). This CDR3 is CSARGRPGTSGIYEQYF. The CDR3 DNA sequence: TGCAGTGCTAGAGGCCGACCCGGGACTAGCGGGATCTACGAGCAGTACTTC.

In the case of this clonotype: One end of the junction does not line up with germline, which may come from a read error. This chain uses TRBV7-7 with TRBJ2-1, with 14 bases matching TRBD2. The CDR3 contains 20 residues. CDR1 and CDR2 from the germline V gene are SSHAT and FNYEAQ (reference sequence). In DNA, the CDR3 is TGTGCTAGCAGCCCGAGACTAGCGGGAGGGCCCGGAAGCTCCTACAATGAGCAGTTCTTC. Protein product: CASSPRLAGGPGSSYNEQFF. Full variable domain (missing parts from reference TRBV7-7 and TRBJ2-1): GAGVSQSPRYKVTKRGQDVTLRCDPISSHATLYWYQQALGQGPEFLTYFNYEAQPDKSGLPSDRFSAERPEGSISTLTIQRTEQRDSAMYRCASSPRLAGGPGSSYNEQFFGPGTRLTVL.

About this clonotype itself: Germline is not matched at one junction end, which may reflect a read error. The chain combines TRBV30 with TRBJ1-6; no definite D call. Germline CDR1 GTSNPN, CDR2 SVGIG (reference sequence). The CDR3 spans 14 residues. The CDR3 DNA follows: TGTGCCTGGAACCCCCCGGCGGAGAATTCACCCCGCCACTTT. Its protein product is CAWNPPAENSPRHF.

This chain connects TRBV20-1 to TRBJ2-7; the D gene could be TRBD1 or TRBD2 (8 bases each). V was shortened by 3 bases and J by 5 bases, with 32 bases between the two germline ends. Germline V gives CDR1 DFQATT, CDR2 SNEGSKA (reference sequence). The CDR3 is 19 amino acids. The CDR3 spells CSARDRDPPKAGEANEQYF. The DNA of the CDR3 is TGCAGTGCTAGGGACAGGGACCCGCCCAAAGCGGGAGAAGCTAACGAGCAGTACTTC.

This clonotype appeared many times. CDR3 in DNA: TGTGCCACCAGTGACGTACGACAAGGCACAGATACGCAGTATTTT. It is translated as CATSDVRQGTDTQYF. The rearrangement links TRBV24-1 to TRBJ2-3; D unresolved. V was shortened by 4 bases and J by 1 base, with 11 bases between the two germline ends. Germline values: CDR1 KGHDR, CDR2 SFDVKD. CDR3 size: 15 residues.